The 9 T cell receptor beta chains listed next were all sequenced from one sample in a study of high-grade serous ovarian cancer treatment subgroups. Tumor samples were taken before definitive surgery or chemotherapy. Sequencing was performed with immunoSEQ multiplex PCR; in TCRdb, only in-frame clones are kept and a portion is missing. This table has about 5,200 clones, roughly 75% appearing once. The sample comprised tumor tissue. Receptor source: a human donor with high-grade serous ovarian cancer.

The genes are TRBV9 and TRBJ1-1; 9 bases are a match to TRBD1. CDR3 length equals 14 residues. Germline V gene sequence: CDR1 SGDLS, CDR2 YYNGEE. Trimming at V came to 4 bases and at J to 4 bases, leaving 5 bases not matched to a gene. For the CDR3, the DNA is TGTGCCAGCAGCACACGACAGGGGGGCACTGAAGCTTTCTTT. Residues: CASSTRQGGTEAFF.

The V call is TRBV11-2, the J call TRBJ2-3; D is undetermined. This CDR3 has 15 amino acids. Trimming shortened V by 5 bases and J by 0 bases, and 12 bases separated the two germline ends. Looked up from germline, CDR1 is SGHAT and CDR2 is FQNNGV. Here the CDR3 DNA reads TGTGCCAGCAGCATTTTGTCGGCTAGCACAGATACGCAGTATTTT. Translation gives CASSILSASTDTQYF.

The J gene is TRBJ2-7, the V gene TRBV9; D gene unclear. The CDR3 totals 14 residues. The germline gives CDR1 SGDLS, CDR2 YYNGEE. V was trimmed by 0 bases and J by 0 bases, leaving 7 bases between them. The CDR3 nucleotides read TGTGCCAGCAGCGTAGGGGTCAGCTCCTACGAGCAGTACTTC. This translates into CASSVGVSSYEQYF.

The CDR3 DNA is TGTGCCAGCAGCTTGGGGATTCAGGGGGCAGGGACTGAAGCTTTCTTT. Translation: CASSLGIQGAGTEAFF. This rearrangement joins TRBV5-5 to TRBJ1-1, with 8 bases aligning to TRBD1. Germline values: CDR1 SGHKS, CDR2 YYEKEE (reference sequence). This CDR3 is 16 amino acids long. V trimming: 0 bases; J trimming: 5 bases; junction bases outside the gene matches: 9.

As concerns this clone: At one end, the junction sequence differs from germline, possibly due to a read error. The chain links TRBV10-3 to TRBJ1-5; perhaps TRBD1 as D (5 bases). Germline CDR1 ENHRY, CDR2 SYGVKD. This CDR3 has 12 residues. This CDR3 is CASSEGNQPQHF. The CDR3 DNA follows: TGTGCCAGCAGTGAGGGGAATCAGCCCCAGCATTTT.

The V call is TRBV14, the J call TRBJ2-7, with 11 bases matching TRBD2. The length of the CDR3 is 15 residues. CDR1 and CDR2 (germline): SGHDN, FVKESK. With V trimmed by 8 bases and J by 3 bases, 9 bases remained unmatched. This CDR3 is CASDRLAGTLYEQYF. CDR3 nucleotides: TGTGCCAGCGACCGACTAGCGGGGACCCTCTACGAGCAGTACTTC.

The genes are TRBV19 and TRBJ2-7; D is uncertain. Germline V gene data show CDR1 as LNHDA and CDR2 as SQIVND (reference sequence). The CDR3 is 14 amino acids. Trimming pared 6 bases from V and 2 bases from J, leaving 14 bases between. This chain's CDR3 is CASSRFFGTYEQYF. CDR3 nucleotide sequence: TGTGCCAGTAGCCGCTTTTTTGGTACCTACGAGCAGTACTTC.

J is TRBJ1-1 and V is TRBV27, with a tentative D call TRBD1 (5 bases). CDR3 size: 13 residues. The V gene lost 3 bases and the J gene lost 0 bases, with 5 bases spanning the gap. Germline CDR1 MNHEY, CDR2 SMNVEV (reference sequence). CDR3 loop: CASSLDMNTEAFF. DNA of the CDR3: TGTGCCAGCAGTTTGGACATGAACACTGAAGCTTTCTTT.

The chain has TRBV30 and TRBJ1-5; D call uncertain. V lost 1 base and J lost 4, with 14 bases in between. The length of the CDR3 is 15 residues. Looked up from germline, CDR1 is GTSNPN and CDR2 is SVGIG (reference sequence). The CDR3 protein is CAWSGQRIGNQPQHF. The CDR3 coding sequence is TGTGCCTGGAGTGGTCAAAGGATCGGAAATCAGCCCCAGCATTTT.